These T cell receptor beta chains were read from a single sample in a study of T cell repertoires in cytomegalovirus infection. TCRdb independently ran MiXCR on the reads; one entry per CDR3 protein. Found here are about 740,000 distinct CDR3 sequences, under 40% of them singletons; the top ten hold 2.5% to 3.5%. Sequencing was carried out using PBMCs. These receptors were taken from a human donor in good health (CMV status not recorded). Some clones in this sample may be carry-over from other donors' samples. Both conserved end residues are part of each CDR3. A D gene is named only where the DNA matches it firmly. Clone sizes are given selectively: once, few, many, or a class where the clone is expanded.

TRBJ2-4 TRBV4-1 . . TGCGCCAGCAGCCAGACTGCTGGGAAAAACATTCAGTACTTC CASSQTAGKNIQYF
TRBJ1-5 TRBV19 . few TGTGCCAGCCGTTACAGGGAAGGCAATCAGCCCCAGCATTTT CASRYREGNQPQHF
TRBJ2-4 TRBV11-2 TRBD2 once TGTGCCAGCAGCTTGGACCGCGGGGGGGCTAGGGTTCAGTACTTC CASSLDRGGARVQYF
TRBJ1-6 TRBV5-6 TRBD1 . TGTGCCAGCAGCTTGGGGCCGCTTCCGGGACAGAGTAATTCACCCCTCCACTTT CASSLGPLPGQSNSPLHF
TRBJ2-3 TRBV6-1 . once TGTGCCAGCACATCTGATGGACGTATTACAGATACGCAGTATTTT CASTSDGRITDTQYF
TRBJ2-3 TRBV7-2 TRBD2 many TGTGCCAGCAGCTTCGGACTAGCGGGGGGGCGATCCCCAAACACAGATACGCAGTATTTT CASSFGLAGGRSPNTDTQYF
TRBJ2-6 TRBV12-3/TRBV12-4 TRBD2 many TGTGCCAGCAGCAGCCGCCGGCGGGGGTTAAGCTCTGGGGCCAACGTCCTGACTTTC CASSSRRRGLSSGANVLTF
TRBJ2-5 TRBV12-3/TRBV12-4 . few TGTGCCAGCAGCTTGGAGTCCCCCCAAGAGACCCAGTACTTC CASSLESPQETQYF
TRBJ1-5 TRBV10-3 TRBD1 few TGTGCCATCAGTGCCGGCAGGGGGAATCAGCCCCAGCATTTT CAISAGRGNQPQHF
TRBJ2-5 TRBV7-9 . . TGTGCCAGCAGCTTAAGGGAGCACCAAGAGACCCAGTACTTC CASSLREHQETQYF
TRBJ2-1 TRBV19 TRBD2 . TGTGCCAGTAGTGAACCCCGGGGACTAGCGGGGTACAATGAGCAGTTCTTC CASSEPRGLAGYNEQFF